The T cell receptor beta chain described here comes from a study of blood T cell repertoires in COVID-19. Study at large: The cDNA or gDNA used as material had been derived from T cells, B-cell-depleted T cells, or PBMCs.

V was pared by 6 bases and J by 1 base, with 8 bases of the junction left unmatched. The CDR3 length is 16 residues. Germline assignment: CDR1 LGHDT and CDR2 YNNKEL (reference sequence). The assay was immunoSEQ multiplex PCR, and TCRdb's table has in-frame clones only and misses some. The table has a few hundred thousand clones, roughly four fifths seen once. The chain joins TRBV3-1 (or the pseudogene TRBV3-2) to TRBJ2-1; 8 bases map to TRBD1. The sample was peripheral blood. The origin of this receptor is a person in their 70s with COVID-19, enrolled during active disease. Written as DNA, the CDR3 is TGTGCCAGCAGTCGACAGGGGTTTGGGTCCTACAATGAGCAGTTCTTC. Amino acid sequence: CASSRQGFGSYNEQFF.